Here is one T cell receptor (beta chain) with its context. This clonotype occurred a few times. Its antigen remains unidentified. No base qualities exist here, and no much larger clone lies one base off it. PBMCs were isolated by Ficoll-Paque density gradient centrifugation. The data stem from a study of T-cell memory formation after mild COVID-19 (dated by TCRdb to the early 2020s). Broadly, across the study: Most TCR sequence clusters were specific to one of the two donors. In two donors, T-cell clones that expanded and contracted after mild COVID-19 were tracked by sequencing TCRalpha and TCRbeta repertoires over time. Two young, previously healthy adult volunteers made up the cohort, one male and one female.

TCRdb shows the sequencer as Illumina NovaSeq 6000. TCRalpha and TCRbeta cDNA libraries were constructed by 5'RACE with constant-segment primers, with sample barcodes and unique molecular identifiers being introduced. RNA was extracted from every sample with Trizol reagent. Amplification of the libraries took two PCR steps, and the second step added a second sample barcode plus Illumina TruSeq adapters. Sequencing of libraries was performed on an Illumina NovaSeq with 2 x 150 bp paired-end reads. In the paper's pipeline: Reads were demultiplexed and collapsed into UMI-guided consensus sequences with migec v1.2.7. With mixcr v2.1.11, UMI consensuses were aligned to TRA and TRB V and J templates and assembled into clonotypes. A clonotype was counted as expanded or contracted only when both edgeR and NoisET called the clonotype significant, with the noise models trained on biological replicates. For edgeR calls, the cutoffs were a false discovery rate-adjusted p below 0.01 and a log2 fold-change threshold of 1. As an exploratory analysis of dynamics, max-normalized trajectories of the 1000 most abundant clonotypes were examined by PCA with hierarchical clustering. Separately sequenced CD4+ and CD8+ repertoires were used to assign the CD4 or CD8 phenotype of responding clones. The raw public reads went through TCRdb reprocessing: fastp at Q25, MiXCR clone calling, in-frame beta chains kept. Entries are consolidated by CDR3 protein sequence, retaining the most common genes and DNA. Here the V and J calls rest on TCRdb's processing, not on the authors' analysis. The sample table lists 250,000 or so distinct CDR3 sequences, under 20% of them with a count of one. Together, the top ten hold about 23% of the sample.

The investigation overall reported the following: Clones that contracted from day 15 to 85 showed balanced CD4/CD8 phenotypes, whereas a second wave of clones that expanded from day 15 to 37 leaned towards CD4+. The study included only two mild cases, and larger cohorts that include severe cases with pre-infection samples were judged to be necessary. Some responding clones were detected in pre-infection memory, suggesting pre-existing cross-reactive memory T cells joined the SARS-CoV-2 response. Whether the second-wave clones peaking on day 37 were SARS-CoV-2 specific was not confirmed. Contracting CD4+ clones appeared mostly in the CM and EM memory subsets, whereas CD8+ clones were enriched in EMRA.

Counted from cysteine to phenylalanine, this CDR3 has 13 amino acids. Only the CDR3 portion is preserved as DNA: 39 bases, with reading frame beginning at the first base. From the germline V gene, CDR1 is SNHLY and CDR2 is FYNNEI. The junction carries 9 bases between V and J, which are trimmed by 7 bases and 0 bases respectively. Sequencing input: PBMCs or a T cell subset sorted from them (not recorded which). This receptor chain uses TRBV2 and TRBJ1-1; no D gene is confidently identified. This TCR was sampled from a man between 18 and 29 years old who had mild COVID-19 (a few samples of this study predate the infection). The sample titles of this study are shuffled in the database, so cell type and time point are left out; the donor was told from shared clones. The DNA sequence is TGTGCCAGCAAAAGGGAGATGAACACTGAAGCTTTCTTT. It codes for CASKREMNTEAFF. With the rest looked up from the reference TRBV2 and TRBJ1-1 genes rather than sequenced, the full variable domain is EPEVTQTPSHQVTQMGQEVILRCVPISNHLYFYWYRQILGQKVEFLVSFYNNEISEKSEIFDDQFSVERPDGSNFTLKIRSTKLEDSAMYFCASKREMNTEAFFGQGTRLTVV.